Only one count was recorded for the clone carrying this TCR beta chain. The antigen remains unidentified. V was clipped by 6 bases and J by 6 bases; unmatched bases: 3. Per the germline V gene, CDR1 is ENHRY and CDR2 is SYGVKD. The CDR3 extends over 13 amino acids. The sample comes from a study of PD-1 blockade in mismatch repair-deficient tumors. Study background: Patients had more than ten mismatch repair-deficient cancer types, all previously treated and progressing. Study-level findings and limits: Rapid post-treatment expansion, then contraction, generally preceding radiologic response, marked tumor-resident clones.

Some clones are missing from TCRdb's copy, which holds only in-frame ones; the method was immunoSEQ multiplex PCR. Of roughly 40,000 clones in the sample, more than 75% were seen once. PCR or immunohistochemistry showed mismatch repair deficiency in every enrolled patient. The TCR-sequenced patients were a few responders to pembrolizumab. This receptor was identified in an adult with mismatch repair-deficient cancer. The source material was peripheral blood, sampled approximately 78 weeks after starting pembrolizumab. The rearrangement links TRBV10-3 to TRBJ2-2; 8 bases agree with TRBD1. In nucleotides, the CDR3 is TGTGCCATCAGCTCGGACAGGGCCGGGGAGCTGTTTTTT. It is translated as CAISSDRAGELFF.